This T cell receptor beta chain emerged from a study of blood T cell repertoires in COVID-19 (dated by TCRdb to the early 2020s). Regarding the complete study: Collaborator samples came from the United States, Italy and Spain and covered acute and convalescent phases of COVID-19. The prospective study material was composed of cDNA or gDNA derived from T cells, B-cell-depleted T cells, or PBMCs. Subjects who had been exposed to COVID-19, were actively infected with it, or had recovered from it provided the deeply sampled blood TCRbeta repertoires that made up the dataset. A freely available public database, intended as a resource for researchers studying the immune response to SARS-CoV-2, is where the repertoires were released. The samples were drawn from two sources: the first 160 participants of the ongoing ImmuneRACE study, and about 1,300 subjects contributed by 6 global collaborators. Sample metadata almost always included a de-identified subject ID, COVID-19 status, age in years and sex. HLA class I and class II types, where available, came from metadata supplied by the sample provider rather than from assay-based typing. The investigation overall reported the following: The quantity of clinical and demographic metadata differed by source and by participant and was supplied without curation.

At one collaborating source in Seattle, patients were enrolled during active infection and were followed longitudinally through the course of disease. Whole blood was collected in K2EDTA tubes by collaborating institutions according to the institutions' own protocols. For TCRbeta analysis, collaborators shipped samples as frozen whole blood, isolated PBMCs, or DNA extracted from either of those sample types. As regards this clone: Its antigen remains unidentified. Per-nucleotide qualities are absent, and no much larger clonotype sits a single base away.

TCRbeta CDR3 regions were amplified from genomic DNA by means of the immunoSEQ Assay, a bias-controlled multiplex PCR. The study's own analysis went as follows. The number of nucleated cells in each sample was estimated by amplification of reference gene primers within the assay. To quantify the absolute abundance of each unique TCRbeta CDR3 rearrangement, sequence reads were collapsed and filtered. For each sample, productive Simpson clonality was calculated as the square root of Simpson's diversity index over productive rearrangements. In TCRdb, the immuneACCESS table is reduced to in-frame sequences with V and J assigned. These tables do not hold every clone; where another copy was compared, an unresolved V gene accounts for under half, and the others remain unexplained. That table gives V, J and clone size, and the DNA gave D and trimming. This sample holds about 160,000 clones; 60% to 85% were observed only once. Around 8.1% of the sample goes to the ten largest clones.

Sequences were obtained from peripheral blood. The receptor was derived from a woman in her sixties with COVID-19, enrolled during active disease.

Read as DNA, the sequence is TGTGCCAGCATGGTTTCCGGGGGGTCCAATCAGCCCCAGCATTTT. It encodes CASMVSGGSNQPQHF. The rearrangement joined TRBV2 to TRBJ1-5, with TRBD1 as a weak D call on 5 bases. Its CDR3 holds 15 amino acids, cysteine through phenylalanine. Kept here is only the CDR3 DNA, which spans 45 bases and is read in frame from base 1. The V end loses 7 bases and the J end loses 3 bases, and a stretch of 16 bases separates them. According to the germline V gene, CDR1 reads SNHLY and CDR2 reads FYNNEI.